This T cell receptor (beta chain) is drawn from a study of blood T cell repertoires in COVID-19. Study details: Samples came from the United States, Italy and Spain, spanning acute and convalescent COVID-19.

The data were produced by immunoSEQ multiplex PCR, yet TCRdb's version contains in-frame clones alone and is incomplete. The data show 80,000 to 95,000 clones, 81% seen once. CDR1 and CDR2 from the germline V gene are MRHNA and SNTAGT. This CDR3 is built from 15 residues. The junction had 11 bases not matched to a gene; V was cut back by 6 bases and J by 4 bases. This chain joins TRBV6-4 and TRBJ1-1, with TRBD1 matching over 7 bases. The source of this sequence is a man older than 75 with acute or convalescent COVID-19. Sequenced sample: peripheral blood. In DNA form, the CDR3 reads TGTGCCAGCAGCCCCCTCGGAGGGGGCCGCACTGAAGCTTTCTTT. Protein sequence: CASSPLGGGRTEAFF.